The rows below give T cell receptor beta chains drawn from one sample of a study of blood T cell repertoires in COVID-19. Using immunoSEQ multiplex PCR, the repertoire was profiled, and TCRdb retains in-frame clones only, with some absent. Of around 280,000 clones in the sample, about 85% were seen once. Sequences were obtained from peripheral blood. Source of these receptors: a woman aged 50 to 60 with active or convalescent COVID-19. CDR3s include the opening cysteine and the closing phenylalanine or tryptophan. D genes are given only for firm matches. Where a row states a size, it is once, few, many or the class of an expanded clone; other rows omit it.

CASSPTSFGWETQYF TGTGCCAGCAGTCCTACGTCATTCGGGTGGGAGACCCAGTACTTC - TRBV6-5 - TRBJ2-5
CASSSASTPGQGLYGYTF TGTGCCAGCAGTTCGGCCTCGACTCCGGGACAGGGACTCTATGGCTACACCTTC - TRBV28 TRBD1 TRBJ1-2
CASSPGTGNQPQHF TGTGCCAGCAGCCCCGGGACAGGGAATCAGCCCCAGCATTTT - TRBV27 TRBD1 TRBJ1-5
CASSVGSPGNTEAFF TGTGCCAGCAGCGTAGGGTCACCCGGGAACACTGAAGCTTTCTTT - TRBV9 - TRBJ1-1
CASSPGSGYTF TGTGCCAGCAGCCCAGGTTCCGGCTACACCTTC - TRBV7-9 - TRBJ1-2
CASRREGPVNEQFF TGTGCCAGTCGAAGGGAGGGCCCAGTAAATGAGCAGTTCTTC - TRBV2 TRBD2 TRBJ2-1
CASSLEIAGSTDTQYF TGTGCCAGCAGCTTAGAAATAGCGGGTAGCACAGATACGCAGTATTTT once TRBV5-4 TRBD2 TRBJ2-3
CASSLILAQETQYF TGCGCCAGCAGCTTGATCCTAGCCCAAGAGACCCAGTACTTC - TRBV5-1 - TRBJ2-5
CASSDGDRQPQHF TGTGCCAGCAGTGACGGGGACAGGCAGCCCCAGCATTTT - TRBV6-4 TRBD1 TRBJ1-5
CASSPNRGNTIYF TGTGCCAGCTCACCTAACAGGGGAAACACCATATATTTT - TRBV18 - TRBJ1-3
CASSLGQAIGYTF TGTGCCAGCAGCTTAGGACAGGCCATCGGCTACACCTTC - TRBV7-8 - TRBJ1-2
CASSVGPGSRADTQYF TGTGCCAGCAGCGTAGGCCCCGGGAGTAGGGCAGATACGCAGTATTTT - TRBV9 - TRBJ2-3
CASSLEGFTEAFF TGTGCCAGCAGCTTAGAGGGGTTTACTGAAGCTTTCTTT - TRBV7-2 - TRBJ1-1
CASSLVIQRPPDTQYF TGTGCCAGCAGCTTAGTGATCCAGCGCCCTCCAGATACGCAGTATTTT - TRBV7-9 - TRBJ2-3
CASSYSQFYEQYF TGTGCCAGCAGTTACTCCCAATTCTACGAGCAGTACTTC - TRBV6-5 - TRBJ2-7
CASSEVDSSYEQYF TGTGCCAGCAGTGAAGTCGACAGCTCCTACGAGCAGTACTTC - TRBV6-1 - TRBJ2-7
CATSNGQGSYEQYF TGTGCCACCAGTAACGGACAGGGATCCTACGAGCAGTACTTC - TRBV24-1 TRBD1 TRBJ2-7
CASSLSAGGLGDGYTF TGTGCCAGCAGCTTATCCGCCGGGGGGCTAGGAGACGGCTACACCTTC - TRBV11-2 - TRBJ1-2
CASSANAVDYNSPLHF TGTGCCAGCTCCGCTAACGCGGTTGACTATAATTCACCCCTCCACTTT once TRBV18 - TRBJ1-6
CASSQDGGDRRDKQYF TGTGCCAGCAGCCAAGATGGAGGGGACAGGCGGGACAAGCAGTACTTC - TRBV3-1/TRBV3-2 TRBD1 TRBJ2-7
CASSLHAGGGSSPLHF TGTGCCAGCAGCCTCCACGCGGGAGGTGGTTCTTCACCCCTCCACTTT once TRBV9 - TRBJ1-6
CASSNLRGTYEQYF TGTGCCAGCAGCAATTTGAGAGGGACCTACGAGCAGTACTTC many TRBV7-8 - TRBJ2-7
CASSLGLESDTQYF TGTGCCAGCAGCCTAGGACTAGAGTCAGATACGCAGTATTTT - TRBV5-6 TRBD2 TRBJ2-3
CASSIIQGEKAFF TGTGCCAGTAGTATTATACAGGGGGAGAAGGCTTTCTTT - TRBV19 TRBD1 TRBJ1-1
CASSQDYSTGELFF TGTGCCAGCAGCCAGGACTACAGCACCGGGGAGCTGTTTTTT - TRBV7-9 - TRBJ2-2
CASSRAGTGGTSSYNSPLHF TGTGCCAGCAGTCGCGCCGGGACAGGCGGAACGAGCTCCTATAATTCACCCCTCCACTTT - TRBV6-6 TRBD1 TRBJ1-6
CASSLPGQGNTGELFF TGTGCCAGCAGCCTTCCAGGACAGGGTAACACCGGGGAGCTGTTTTTT - TRBV5-4 TRBD1 TRBJ2-2
CASSPGLAGGHEQYF TGTGCCAGCAGCCCCGGACTAGCGGGAGGTCACGAGCAGTACTTC - TRBV7-3 TRBD2 TRBJ2-7
CASSMKSQGYTEAFF TGTGCCAGTAGTATGAAGTCACAGGGGTACACTGAAGCTTTCTTT - TRBV19 TRBD1 TRBJ1-1
CASSQAPWTGATSSGNTIYF TGTGCCAGCAGCCAAGCGCCGTGGACAGGGGCGACTAGCTCTGGAAACACCATATATTTT - TRBV4-2 TRBD1 TRBJ1-3
CASSRRQPRRITEAFF TGTGCCAGTAGTAGAAGACAGCCCCGGCGGATCACTGAAGCTTTCTTT few TRBV19 - TRBJ1-1
CASSTKAGPSYEQYF TGTGCCAGCAGTACGAAGGCAGGGCCCTCCTACGAGCAGTACTTC - TRBV27 - TRBJ2-7
CASSFMNGAFF TGTGCCAGCAGTTTCATGAACGGAGCTTTCTTT few TRBV28 - TRBJ1-1
CASSLLAGGYEQYF TGCGCCAGCAGCTTACTAGCGGGGGGCTACGAGCAGTACTTC - TRBV5-1 TRBD2 TRBJ2-7
CASSEWELAVSYNEQFF TGTGCCAGCAGTGAATGGGAACTAGCGGTCTCCTACAATGAGCAGTTCTTC - TRBV2 TRBD2 TRBJ2-1
CASSVASRGYEQYF TGTGCCAGCAGCGTAGCGTCCAGGGGTTACGAGCAGTACTTC - TRBV9 - TRBJ2-7
CASSPTRSQSSYEQYF TGTGCCAGCAGCCCCACGCGTAGCCAGAGCTCCTACGAGCAGTACTTC once TRBV5-4 - TRBJ2-7
CASSLDPPGFRHNNQPQHF TGTGCCAGCAGCTTAGACCCCCCGGGATTTCGGCATAACAATCAGCCCCAGCATTTT - TRBV7-3 - TRBJ1-5
CASSPGLAGTGELFF TGTGCCAGCAGTCCCGGACTAGCCGGCACCGGGGAGCTGTTTTTT few TRBV6-4 TRBD2 TRBJ2-2
CASSGRTSGSYEQYF TGTGCCAGCAGCGGACGGACTAGCGGGAGTTACGAGCAGTACTTC - TRBV7-2 TRBD2 TRBJ2-7
CASSLGGQGYGYTF TGTGCCAGCAGTTTAGGGGGACAGGGCTATGGCTACACCTTC - TRBV28 TRBD1 TRBJ1-2
CASSLQGQTYEQYF TGTGCCAGCAGTTTACAGGGACAGACCTACGAGCAGTACTTC - TRBV27 TRBD1 TRBJ2-7
CASSKEKLAGEGTDTQYF TGTGCCAGCAGCAAAGAGAAGCTAGCGGGCGAGGGTACAGATACGCAGTATTTT - TRBV21-1 - TRBJ2-3